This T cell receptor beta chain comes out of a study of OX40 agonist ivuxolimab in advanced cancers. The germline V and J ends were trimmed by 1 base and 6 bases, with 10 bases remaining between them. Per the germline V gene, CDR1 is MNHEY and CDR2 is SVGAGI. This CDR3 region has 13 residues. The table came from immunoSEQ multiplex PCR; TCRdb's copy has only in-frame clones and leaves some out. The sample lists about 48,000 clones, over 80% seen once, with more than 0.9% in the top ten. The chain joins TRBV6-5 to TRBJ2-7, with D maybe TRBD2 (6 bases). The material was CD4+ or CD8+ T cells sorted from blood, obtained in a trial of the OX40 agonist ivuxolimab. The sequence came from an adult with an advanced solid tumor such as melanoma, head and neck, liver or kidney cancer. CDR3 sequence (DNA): TGTGCCAGCAGTTACTTGGGACTTGGCGAGCAGTACTTC. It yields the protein CASSYLGLGEQYF.